The rows below give T cell receptor beta chains drawn from one sample of a study of shared clonotypes between healthy human individuals. Using immunoSEQ multiplex PCR, the repertoire was profiled, and TCRdb retains in-frame clones only, with some absent. The table lists 2.3 million or so clones, 93% of them singletons, with 0.39% in the top ten. Source material: naive CD4+ T cells from PBMCs. These receptors were taken from a man aged 18 to 35 in good health. Some clones in this sample may be carry-over from other donors' samples. The CDR3 runs from the conserved cysteine through the conserved F or W. D genes are given only for firm matches. Part of the rows lack a size; the others show once, few, many or a class for expanded clones.

j_call	d_call	clone_size	v_call	cdr3_nt	cdr3_aa
TRBJ2-7	TRBD1	once	TRBV6-5	TGTGCCAGCAGTCGGACAGGGGGATTCTACGAGCAGTACTTC	CASSRTGGFYEQYF
TRBJ2-1	NA	once	TRBV5-1	TGCGCCAGCAGCCTCTCCGGGGGCAATGAGCAGTTCTTC	CASSLSGGNEQFF
TRBJ2-2	NA	NA	TRBV7-2	TGTGCCAGCAGCTTAGGCGCCCCCAGAGGGACCGGGGAGCTGTTTTTT	CASSLGAPRGTGELFF
TRBJ2-1	NA	NA	TRBV4-1	TGCGCCAGCAGCCAAGTGACGGCGGGCTTCAGCTCCTACAATGAGCAGTTCTTC	CASSQVTAGFSSYNEQFF
TRBJ2-3	TRBD2	NA	TRBV4-3	TGCGCCAGCAGCCAAGATGTGGCTAGCGGGCTGCGTGTTACAGATACGCAGTATTTT	CASSQDVASGLRVTDTQYF
TRBJ2-1	TRBD2	NA	TRBV5-1	TGCGCCAGCAGCTTTATAGCGGGGGCCTACAATGAGCAGTTCTTC	CASSFIAGAYNEQFF
TRBJ2-2	NA	NA	TRBV5-1	TGCGCCAGCAGCTCGAACACCGCGAACACCGGGGAGCTGTTTTTT	CASSSNTANTGELFF
TRBJ2-1	TRBD2	NA	TRBV25-1	TGTGCCAGCAGTGTAGGACTAGCGGGACAATACAATGAGCAGTTCTTC	CASSVGLAGQYNEQFF
TRBJ1-1	NA	NA	TRBV20-1	TGCAGTGCTGACCGGAACACTGAAGCTTTCTTT	CSADRNTEAFF
TRBJ1-1	NA	few	TRBV2	TGTGCCAGCTCTGAACACCGGAACACTGAAGCTTTCTTT	CASSEHRNTEAFF
TRBJ1-5	NA	few	TRBV27	TGTGCCAGCAGTTTATTTGGCACCCTTCCTCAGCATTTT	CASSLFGTLPQHF
TRBJ2-3	TRBD2	NA	TRBV18	TGTGCCAGCTCACCGATAAGACTAGCACAAAGCACAGATACGCAGTATTTT	CASSPIRLAQSTDTQYF
TRBJ2-7	TRBD1	NA	TRBV27	TGTGCCAGCAGTTTCCAGGGACAGGGTGCCTACGAGCAGTACTTC	CASSFQGQGAYEQYF
TRBJ2-7	NA	NA	TRBV11-2	TGTGCCAGCAGCTTAGTTCAGGGAATGGGGTACGAGCAGTACTTC	CASSLVQGMGYEQYF
TRBJ2-3	NA	once	TRBV5-4	TGTGCCAGCAGCCTTGCCTTGGCTAGCCGAAGCACAGATACGCAGTATTTT	CASSLALASRSTDTQYF
TRBJ2-4	NA	NA	TRBV29-1	TGCAGCGTTGAAGATTGGCCAGGGGAAAACATTCAGTACTTC	CSVEDWPGENIQYF
TRBJ1-2	TRBD1	NA	TRBV18	TGTGCCAGCTCAACTACCAGAGGGACAGGATTCTATGGCTACACCTTC	CASSTTRGTGFYGYTF
TRBJ2-3	TRBD2	NA	TRBV19	TGTGCCAGTAGTATGATGGGACTAGCGGGAACTCAGCATAGCACAGATACGCAGTATTTT	CASSMMGLAGTQHSTDTQYF
TRBJ2-6	NA	NA	TRBV5-1	TGCGCCAGCAGCCTCTCTGGGGCCAACGTCCTGACTTTC	CASSLSGANVLTF
TRBJ2-1	NA	once	TRBV2	TGTGCCAGTTCCACGGGGGAGGATGAGCAGTTCTTC	CASSTGEDEQFF
TRBJ1-2	TRBD1	NA	TRBV7-8	TGTGCCAGCAGCTGGGACAGGGGATACTATGGCTACACCTTC	CASSWDRGYYGYTF
TRBJ2-1	TRBD1	NA	TRBV5-1	TGCGCCAGCAGCCACACAGGGGATTCCTACAATGAGCAGTTCTTC	CASSHTGDSYNEQFF
TRBJ2-3	NA	NA	TRBV29-1	TGCAGCGTTGGGGGAACTAGTAGCACAGATACGCAGTATTTT	CSVGGTSSTDTQYF
TRBJ2-3	NA	NA	TRBV5-1	TGCGCCAGCAGCGAGGGGTCTTCTAGCACAGATACGCAGTATTTT	CASSEGSSSTDTQYF
TRBJ2-7	NA	NA	TRBV20-1	TGCAGTGCTAGAGGAAGTTACGAGCAGTACTTC	CSARGSYEQYF
TRBJ1-4	NA	NA	TRBV6-6	TGTGCCAGCAGACCCCGGTTAGGGGGGGAAAAACTGTTTTTT	CASRPRLGGEKLFF
TRBJ2-2	NA	NA	TRBV5-4	TGTGCCAGCAGCTTGCGGCAGGGGTGGACCGGGGAGCTGTTTTTT	CASSLRQGWTGELFF
TRBJ1-1	NA	NA	TRBV27	TGTGCCAGCATGTCAATTTCCGTCGGCACTGAAGCTTTCTTT	CASMSISVGTEAFF
TRBJ2-2	NA	NA	TRBV21-1	TGTGCCAGCAGCAAAGTTCCTAGCGGGACTGCTGGGGAGCTGTTTTTT	CASSKVPSGTAGELFF
TRBJ2-3	NA	NA	TRBV2	TGTGCCAGCAGTGAGGCGGAGACAGATACGCAGTATTTT	CASSEAETDTQYF
TRBJ2-5	TRBD2	NA	TRBV5-1	TGCGCCAGCAGCCCGGGACTAGCGGGAGATGGGGAGACCCAGTACTTC	CASSPGLAGDGETQYF
TRBJ1-1	NA	NA	TRBV4-2	TGTGCCAGCAGCCGCGCATCGGCCCCGGAGGCTGAAGCTTTCTTT	CASSRASAPEAEAFF
TRBJ2-7	NA	NA	TRBV7-9	TGTGCCAGCAGCTTGGTTTCAACAGACGAGCAGTACTTC	CASSLVSTDEQYF
TRBJ2-1	NA	NA	TRBV4-1	TGCGCCAGCAGCCAAAGTGGGGAGAGATCCTACAATGAGCAGTTCTTC	CASSQSGERSYNEQFF
TRBJ2-3	TRBD1	NA	TRBV5-1	TGCGCCAGCACCCCCAAACCCTGGGACAGCCTCACAGATACGCAGTATTTT	CASTPKPWDSLTDTQYF
TRBJ2-7	NA	NA	TRBV7-2	TGTGCCAGCAGGGGCCCATTTCAGGAAACAGGGAAGGCATCCTACGAGCAGTACTTC	CASRGPFQETGKASYEQYF
TRBJ2-1	TRBD2	NA	TRBV5-4	TGTGCCAGCAGCTCTTGGGAGCGGGGGAACAATGAGCAGTTCTTC	CASSSWERGNNEQFF
TRBJ2-5	NA	NA	TRBV4-3	TGCGCCAGCAGCCAAGGACCCCCGGGGCAGGAGACCCAGTACTTC	CASSQGPPGQETQYF
TRBJ1-4	TRBD1	NA	TRBV9	TGTGCCAGCAGCCCCCGGACAGGGGGGGATGAAAAACTGTTTTTT	CASSPRTGGDEKLFF
TRBJ2-7	TRBD2	NA	TRBV27	TGTGCCAGCAGTGGGCTAGCGGGAGAAAGTTGGTACGAGCAGTACTTC	CASSGLAGESWYEQYF
TRBJ2-5	NA	NA	TRBV21-1	TGTGCCAGCAGCAATTCCCTAGCGGGAGTGCGGGAGACCCAGTACTTC	CASSNSLAGVRETQYF
TRBJ2-1	NA	NA	TRBV12-5	TGTGCTAGTGGTTTGGGGTACAATGAGCAGTTCTTC	CASGLGYNEQFF
TRBJ2-5	TRBD2	NA	TRBV7-2	TGTGCCAGCAGCCAGGGACTAGCGGGGAACCAAGAGACCCAGTACTTC	CASSQGLAGNQETQYF
TRBJ1-5	NA	NA	TRBV28	TGTGCCAGCAGTCGCGGGGGGATCGGTCAGCCCCAGCATTTT	CASSRGGIGQPQHF
TRBJ2-7	NA	NA	TRBV7-6	TGTGCCAGCAGCGTATCACCGGGATACGAGCAGTACTTC	CASSVSPGYEQYF
TRBJ2-1	NA	NA	TRBV7-2	TGTGCCAGCAGCTTAGGGCTCCAGGGTGAGCAGTTCTTC	CASSLGLQGEQFF
TRBJ2-1	NA	NA	TRBV9	TGTGCCAGCAGCCCCGGACAGCCCGTGTACAATGAGCAGTTCTTC	CASSPGQPVYNEQFF